This is a list of T cell receptor beta chains from one sample in a study of blood T cell repertoires in COVID-19. Only in-frame clones appear in the TCRdb table, and some are missing; sequencing was by immunoSEQ multiplex PCR. Among under 60,000 clones listed, 70% to 85% were seen once. The sequenced material came from peripheral blood. Source of these receptors: a man aged 70-80 years with acute or convalescent COVID-19. Both conserved end residues are part of each CDR3. Each record gives: CDR3 length, D gene, J gene, V gene, clone size, CDR3 protein, CDR3 DNA. A D gene is named only where the DNA matches it firmly. Clone size, where shown, is once, few, many, or a class for clones that have expanded.

len: 10
d_gene: -
j_gene: TRBJ1-1
v_gene: TRBV30
abundance: -
CDR3aa: CAWGSTEAFF
CDR3nt: TGTGCCTGGGGATCAACTGAAGCTTTCTTT

len: 14
d_gene: -
j_gene: TRBJ1-1
v_gene: TRBV3-1/TRBV3-2
abundance: -
CDR3aa: CASSQENRDTEAFF
CDR3nt: TGTGCCAGCAGCCAAGAGAACAGGGACACTGAAGCTTTCTTT

len: 15
d_gene: -
j_gene: TRBJ1-2
v_gene: TRBV28
abundance: -
CDR3aa: CAVRRGGTANYGYTF
CDR3nt: TGTGCCGTGAGGAGGGGGGGAACAGCTAACTATGGCTACACCTTC

len: 16
d_gene: TRBD2
j_gene: TRBJ2-3
v_gene: TRBV18
abundance: -
CDR3aa: CASSPRLAGGRDTQYF
CDR3nt: TGTGCCAGCTCACCACGTTTGGCGGGAGGTAGAGATACGCAGTATTTT

len: 15
d_gene: TRBD1
j_gene: TRBJ1-2
v_gene: TRBV6-5
abundance: -
CDR3aa: CASSRQGQGGYGYTF
CDR3nt: TGTGCCAGCAGTCGTCAGGGACAGGGCGGCTATGGCTACACCTTC

len: 14
d_gene: -
j_gene: TRBJ2-3
v_gene: TRBV6-1
abundance: once
CDR3aa: CASSELPSTDTQYF
CDR3nt: TGTGCCAGCAGTGAACTTCCCAGCACAGATACGCAGTATTTT

len: 16
d_gene: TRBD2
j_gene: TRBJ2-1
v_gene: TRBV9
abundance: -
CDR3aa: CASSVEVSGGRSEQFF
CDR3nt: TGTGCCAGCAGCGTAGAGGTTAGCGGGGGCCGGAGTGAGCAGTTCTTC

len: 17
d_gene: TRBD1
j_gene: TRBJ2-2
v_gene: TRBV7-3
abundance: -
CDR3aa: CASSTNRGTGVTGELFF
CDR3nt: TGTGCCAGCAGCACCAATCGGGGGACAGGGGTCACCGGGGAGCTGTTTTTT

len: 13
d_gene: -
j_gene: TRBJ2-7
v_gene: TRBV23-1
abundance: -
CDR3aa: CASSQSRSYEQYF
CDR3nt: TGCGCCAGCAGTCAATCGAGGTCCTACGAGCAGTACTTC

len: 15
d_gene: TRBD2
j_gene: TRBJ2-7
v_gene: TRBV18
abundance: -
CDR3aa: CASSPTSPRGYEQYF
CDR3nt: TGTGCCAGCTCACCGACTAGCCCGAGGGGTTACGAGCAGTACTTC

len: 14
d_gene: TRBD1
j_gene: TRBJ1-2
v_gene: TRBV10-1
abundance: few
CDR3aa: CASSAWTGTYGYTF
CDR3nt: TGCGCCAGCAGTGCTTGGACAGGGACCTATGGCTACACCTTC

len: 15
d_gene: TRBD1
j_gene: TRBJ1-2
v_gene: TRBV7-3
abundance: -
CDR3aa: CASSLNSGGAYGYTF
CDR3nt: TGTGCCAGCAGCTTAAATTCAGGGGGCGCCTATGGCTACACCTTC

len: 16
d_gene: -
j_gene: TRBJ1-4
v_gene: TRBV5-6
abundance: few
CDR3aa: CASSQRDWATNEKLFF
CDR3nt: TGTGCCAGCAGCCAAAGGGACTGGGCAACTAATGAAAAACTGTTTTTT

len: 17
d_gene: TRBD1
j_gene: TRBJ2-6
v_gene: TRBV7-3
abundance: few
CDR3aa: CASRVEGQGTGANVLTF
CDR3nt: TGTGCCAGCCGTGTTGAGGGACAGGGAACTGGGGCCAACGTCCTGACTTTC

len: 15
d_gene: TRBD1
j_gene: TRBJ1-6
v_gene: TRBV30
abundance: -
CDR3aa: CAWSVPGGHYSPLHF
CDR3nt: TGTGCCTGGAGTGTACCAGGGGGTCACTATTCACCCCTCCACTTT

len: 13
d_gene: -
j_gene: TRBJ2-7
v_gene: TRBV7-9
abundance: -
CDR3aa: CASSLVAAYEQYF
CDR3nt: TGTGCCAGCAGCTTAGTGGCGGCCTACGAGCAGTACTTC

len: 12
d_gene: -
j_gene: TRBJ1-1
v_gene: TRBV7-2
abundance: -
CDR3aa: CASSPYEGEAFF
CDR3nt: TGTGCCAGCAGCCCCTACGAGGGCGAAGCTTTCTTT

len: 13
d_gene: TRBD1
j_gene: TRBJ1-1
v_gene: TRBV27
abundance: -
CDR3aa: CASGVQGVTEAFF
CDR3nt: TGTGCCAGCGGAGTACAGGGGGTCACTGAAGCTTTCTTT

len: 16
d_gene: -
j_gene: TRBJ1-1
v_gene: TRBV6-6
abundance: -
CDR3aa: CASSPPRREMNTEAFF
CDR3nt: TGTGCCAGCAGCCCCCCTAGGAGGGAAATGAACACTGAAGCTTTCTTT

len: 14
d_gene: -
j_gene: TRBJ2-7
v_gene: TRBV7-6
abundance: -
CDR3aa: CASSLVGGSDEQYF
CDR3nt: TGTGCCAGCAGCTTAGTTGGAGGGAGCGACGAGCAGTACTTC

len: 13
d_gene: -
j_gene: TRBJ1-1
v_gene: TRBV7-6
abundance: -
CDR3aa: CASSLSRNTEAFF
CDR3nt: TGTGCCAGCAGCCTTAGTCGGAACACTGAAGCTTTCTTT

len: 16
d_gene: TRBD1
j_gene: TRBJ2-7
v_gene: TRBV5-1
abundance: -
CDR3aa: CASSPGGAGGSVEQYF
CDR3nt: TGCGCCAGCAGCCCCGGAGGAGCAGGGGGCTCAGTCGAGCAGTACTTC

len: 14
d_gene: TRBD2
j_gene: TRBJ2-5
v_gene: TRBV5-1
abundance: once
CDR3aa: CASSGLAGEETQYF
CDR3nt: TGCGCCAGCAGCGGACTAGCGGGAGAGGAGACCCAGTACTTC

len: 18
d_gene: TRBD1
j_gene: TRBJ1-5
v_gene: TRBV4-2
abundance: -
CDR3aa: CASSQDPSETGVNQPQHF
CDR3nt: TGTGCCAGCAGCCAAGACCCGTCTGAAACAGGGGTCAATCAGCCCCAGCATTTT

len: 11
d_gene: -
j_gene: TRBJ2-2
v_gene: TRBV6-6
abundance: few
CDR3aa: CASWATGELFF
CDR3nt: TGTGCCAGCTGGGCCACCGGGGAGCTGTTTTTT

len: 17
d_gene: -
j_gene: TRBJ2-1
v_gene: TRBV7-2
abundance: -
CDR3aa: CASSLAGGYGSYNEQFF
CDR3nt: TGTGCCAGCAGCTTAGCGGGAGGCTATGGCTCCTACAATGAGCAGTTCTTC

len: 16
d_gene: -
j_gene: TRBJ2-7
v_gene: TRBV6-5
abundance: -
CDR3aa: CASSYSPGTTFYEQYF
CDR3nt: TGTGCCAGCAGTTACTCCCCCGGGACAACCTTCTACGAGCAGTACTTC

len: 17
d_gene: -
j_gene: TRBJ2-1
v_gene: TRBV12-5
abundance: few
CDR3aa: CASGPPAAQSPYNEQFF
CDR3nt: TGTGCTAGTGGTCCTCCAGCGGCCCAAAGCCCCTACAATGAGCAGTTCTTC

len: 15
d_gene: TRBD1
j_gene: TRBJ2-7
v_gene: TRBV7-6
abundance: -
CDR3aa: CASSLADRNLYEQYF
CDR3nt: TGTGCCAGCAGCTTAGCGGACAGGAACTTGTACGAGCAGTACTTC

len: 14
d_gene: -
j_gene: TRBJ2-1
v_gene: TRBV11-3
abundance: few
CDR3aa: CASSDGTSYNEQFF
CDR3nt: TGTGCCAGCAGCGACGGGACTTCTTACAATGAGCAGTTCTTC

len: 14
d_gene: -
j_gene: TRBJ2-7
v_gene: TRBV2
abundance: -
CDR3aa: CASSELWGRNEQYF
CDR3nt: TGTGCCAGCAGCGAACTCTGGGGCAGGAACGAGCAGTACTTC

len: 18
d_gene: TRBD2
j_gene: TRBJ2-2
v_gene: TRBV19
abundance: -
CDR3aa: CASSIASGRFSETGELFF
CDR3nt: TGTGCCAGTAGTATAGCTAGCGGGAGATTTAGTGAAACCGGGGAGCTGTTTTTT

len: 15
d_gene: TRBD1
j_gene: TRBJ2-7
v_gene: TRBV12-5
abundance: -
CDR3aa: CASGRPGTGGDEQYF
CDR3nt: TGTGCTAGTGGCCGTCCCGGGACAGGGGGGGACGAGCAGTACTTC

len: 17
d_gene: TRBD1
j_gene: TRBJ2-7
v_gene: TRBV14
abundance: -
CDR3aa: CASSPAGQGAGWGEQYF
CDR3nt: TGTGCCAGCAGCCCCGCGGGGCAGGGGGCCGGCTGGGGCGAGCAGTACTTC

len: 15
d_gene: -
j_gene: TRBJ2-1
v_gene: TRBV10-3
abundance: -
CDR3aa: CAISERGRGYNEQFF
CDR3nt: TGTGCCATCAGTGAGAGGGGCAGGGGATACAATGAGCAGTTCTTC

len: 14
d_gene: TRBD2
j_gene: TRBJ2-7
v_gene: TRBV6-5
abundance: -
CDR3aa: CASILISGSYEQYF
CDR3nt: TGTGCCAGCATCCTAATTAGCGGGAGTTACGAGCAGTACTTC

len: 12
d_gene: TRBD1
j_gene: TRBJ1-5
v_gene: TRBV19
abundance: -
CDR3aa: CASSRDPGGQHF
CDR3nt: TGTGCCAGTAGTAGGGATCCAGGGGGCCAGCATTTT

len: 15
d_gene: TRBD1
j_gene: TRBJ1-4
v_gene: TRBV2
abundance: -
CDR3aa: CASNRQGETNEKLFF
CDR3nt: TGTGCCAGCAATCGGCAGGGGGAAACTAATGAAAAACTGTTTTTT

len: 15
d_gene: TRBD1
j_gene: TRBJ1-5
v_gene: TRBV3-1/TRBV3-2
abundance: -
CDR3aa: CASSLGQGALAPQHF
CDR3nt: TGTGCCAGCAGCCTGGGACAGGGGGCTTTGGCGCCCCAGCATTTT

len: 16
d_gene: -
j_gene: TRBJ1-1
v_gene: TRBV2
abundance: -
CDR3aa: CASSGGAARMNTEAFF
CDR3nt: TGTGCCAGCAGTGGTGGGGCAGCCCGCATGAACACTGAAGCTTTCTTT

len: 15
d_gene: TRBD1
j_gene: TRBJ1-1
v_gene: TRBV11-1
abundance: -
CDR3aa: CASSPGQGWDTEAFF
CDR3nt: TGTGCCAGCAGCCCAGGACAGGGGTGGGACACTGAAGCTTTCTTT

len: 15
d_gene: TRBD2
j_gene: TRBJ2-1
v_gene: TRBV4-1
abundance: -
CDR3aa: CASSQVTGLADEQFF
CDR3nt: TGCGCCAGCAGCCAAGTTACGGGACTAGCGGATGAGCAGTTCTTC

len: 14
d_gene: -
j_gene: TRBJ2-2
v_gene: TRBV19
abundance: -
CDR3aa: CASRQVLSGGELFF
CDR3nt: TGTGCCAGTAGACAGGTCCTATCTGGCGGGGAGCTGTTTTTT

len: 16
d_gene: TRBD2
j_gene: TRBJ2-2
v_gene: TRBV7-3
abundance: -
CDR3aa: CASSWLAGANTGELFF
CDR3nt: TGTGCCAGCAGCTGGCTAGCGGGGGCGAACACCGGGGAGCTGTTTTTT